The source of this T cell receptor (beta chain) is a study of blood T cell repertoires in COVID-19. For the study at large: The United States, Italy and Spain provided the acute and convalescent COVID-19 samples.

Original data processing: Cell counts per sample came from amplifying reference gene primers. The protocol was immunoSEQ multiplex PCR, while the TCRdb copy is restricted to in-frame clones and leaves out a portion. That table supplies the V and J calls and clone size; D and trimming were determined from the DNA. The sample consists of 80,000 or so clones, roughly four fifths of them appearing once. The origin of this receptor is a woman aged 70-85 years with acute or convalescent COVID-19. Sample: peripheral blood.

The CDR3: CASSDDYTSTDTQYF. CDR3 DNA: TGTGCCAGCAGCGATGACTATACTAGCACAGATACGCAGTATTTT. V usage is TRBV2 and J usage is TRBJ2-3; maybe TRBD2 (5 bases). This CDR3 comprises 15 residues. Trimming shortened V by 6 bases and J by 0 bases, and 13 bases separated the two germline ends. The germline V gene encodes CDR1 SNHLY and CDR2 FYNNEI. The full variable domain, with the rest looked up from reference TRBV2 and TRBJ2-3, is EPEVTQTPSHQVTQMGQEVILRCVPISNHLYFYWYRQILGQKVEFLVSFYNNEISEKSEIFDDQFSVERPDGSNFTLKIRSTKLEDSAMYFCASSDDYTSTDTQYFGPGTRLTVL.